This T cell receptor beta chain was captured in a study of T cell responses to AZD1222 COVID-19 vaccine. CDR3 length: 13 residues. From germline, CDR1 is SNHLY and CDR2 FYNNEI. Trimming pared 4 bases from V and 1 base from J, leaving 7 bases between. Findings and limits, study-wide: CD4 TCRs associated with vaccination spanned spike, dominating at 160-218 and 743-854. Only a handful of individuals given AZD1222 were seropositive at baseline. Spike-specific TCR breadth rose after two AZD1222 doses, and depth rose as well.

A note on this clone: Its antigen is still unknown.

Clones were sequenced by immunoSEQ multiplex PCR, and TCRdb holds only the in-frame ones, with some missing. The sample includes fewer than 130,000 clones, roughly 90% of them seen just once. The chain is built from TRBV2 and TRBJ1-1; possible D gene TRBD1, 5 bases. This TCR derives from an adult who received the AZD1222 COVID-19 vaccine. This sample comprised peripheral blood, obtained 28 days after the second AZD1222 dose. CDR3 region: CASSATANTEAFF. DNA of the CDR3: TGTGCCAGCAGTGCGACAGCGAACACTGAAGCTTTCTTT. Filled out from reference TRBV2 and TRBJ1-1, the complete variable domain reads EPEVTQTPSHQVTQMGQEVILRCVPISNHLYFYWYRQILGQKVEFLVSFYNNEISEKSEIFDDQFSVERPDGSNFTLKIRSTKLEDSAMYFCASSATANTEAFFGQGTRLTVV.